The 8 T cell receptor beta chains given below trace back to one sample, sequenced in a study of blood T cell repertoires in COVID-19. The repertoire was sequenced with immunoSEQ multiplex PCR; TCRdb's copy has only in-frame clones and lacks some. The data contain over 75,000 clones, over 70% of them singletons. Sequenced material: peripheral blood. Receptors were obtained from a man aged 50-60 years who had recovered from COVID-19.

The V and J genes are TRBV7-3 and TRBJ2-7, with TRBD2 as a possible D gene (6 bases). The CDR3 covers 13 residues. Germline loops: CDR1 SGHTA, CDR2 FQGTGA. V gave up 4 bases and J gave up 2 bases, with 9 bases separating them. The CDR3 protein is CASSSGLTYEQYF. The CDR3 DNA is TGTGCCAGCAGCTCCGGACTAACCTACGAGCAGTACTTC.

The chain links TRBV7-9 to TRBJ2-6; a possible D gene is TRBD2 (5 bases). Deletions cut 2 bases from V and 4 bases from J, with 12 bases between. CDR1 and CDR2 (germline): SEHNR, FQNEAQ (reference sequence). CDR3 length: 16 amino acids. The CDR3 loop reads CASSLSRGSGANVLTF. The CDR3 coding sequence is TGTGCCAGCAGCTTAAGTCGAGGGAGCGGGGCCAACGTCCTGACTTTC. Looking up the rest from reference TRBV7-9 and TRBJ2-6 gives the full variable domain: DTGVSQNPRHKITKRGQNVTFRCDPISEHNRLYWYRQTLGQGPEFLTYFQNEAQLEKSRLLSDRFSAERPKGSFSTLEIQRTEQGDSAMYLCASSLSRGSGANVLTFGAGSRLTVL.

The rearrangement uses TRBV19 and TRBJ1-5; D is perhaps TRBD1 (6 bases). In germline, CDR1 is LNHDA, CDR2 SQIVND (reference sequence). CDR3 length: 12 residues. Trimming cost V 8 bases and J 11 bases, with 16 bases left between them. CDR3: CASGGQISAQHF. CDR3 nucleotide sequence: TGTGCCAGTGGCGGACAGATTTCAGCCCAGCATTTT.

This clone was detected once. V and J are TRBV6-6 and TRBJ1-4; D is possibly TRBD1 (5 bases). This CDR3 has 14 residues. Germline values: CDR1 MNHNY, CDR2 SVGAGI (reference sequence). Trimming stripped 2 bases from V and 7 bases from J, with 11 bases between. The CDR3 DNA reads as TGTGCCAGCAGTTACGGCAGGGTCCGTGAAAAACTGTTTTTT. The encoded protein is CASSYGRVREKLFF.

The V and J genes are TRBV6-6 and TRBJ2-7, with D tentatively TRBD1 (7 bases). This CDR3 is built from 12 residues. The germline gives CDR1 MNHNY, CDR2 SVGAGI (reference sequence). V dropped 5 bases and J dropped 8 bases, with 13 bases sitting between them. The DNA of the CDR3 is TGTGCCAGCAGTGGGGGGACAGCTAAGCAGTACTTC. This gives the protein CASSGGTAKQYF.

This chain uses TRBV28 with TRBJ1-2, with 9 bases lining up with TRBD1. Per the germline V gene, CDR1 is MDHEN and CDR2 is SYDVKM. The V segment lost 6 bases and the J segment 4 bases; nucleotides outside the gene matches: 6. The CDR3 extends over 14 amino acids. The chain's CDR3 is CASRPDRGAYGYTF. In DNA form, the CDR3 reads TGTGCCAGCAGACCCGACAGGGGGGCCTATGGCTACACCTTC.

The chain links TRBV29-1 to TRBJ2-5; perhaps TRBD2 as D (7 bases). Trimming pared 2 bases from V and 5 bases from J, leaving 21 bases between. This CDR3 is 16 amino acids long. Germline CDR1 and CDR2: SQVTM and ANQGSEA. The CDR3 spells CSVEFRGGGYGETQYF. DNA for the CDR3: TGCAGCGTTGAATTCAGGGGAGGGGGTTATGGGGAGACCCAGTACTTC.

This clone was found a few times. The chain carries TRBV28 and TRBJ2-3; 8 bases map to TRBD2. With V trimmed by 5 bases and J by 4 bases, 20 bases remained unmatched. This CDR3 has 19 residues. Germline V lookup: CDR1 MDHEN, CDR2 SYDVKM. The DNA for the CDR3 is TGTGCCAGCAGTCCCTCGTGGGCAGCCGGGACTAGGGACTCAGATACGCAGTATTTT. Translating gives CASSPSWAAGTRDSDTQYF.